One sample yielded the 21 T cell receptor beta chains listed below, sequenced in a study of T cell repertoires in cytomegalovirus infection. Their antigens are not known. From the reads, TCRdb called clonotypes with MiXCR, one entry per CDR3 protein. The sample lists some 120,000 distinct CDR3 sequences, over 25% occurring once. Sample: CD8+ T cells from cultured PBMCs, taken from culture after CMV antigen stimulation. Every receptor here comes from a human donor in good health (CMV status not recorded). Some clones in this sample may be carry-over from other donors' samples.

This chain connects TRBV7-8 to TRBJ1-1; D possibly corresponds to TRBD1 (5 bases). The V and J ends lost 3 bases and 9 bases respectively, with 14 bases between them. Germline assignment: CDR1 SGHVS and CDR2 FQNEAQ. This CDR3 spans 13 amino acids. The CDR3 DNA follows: TGTGCCAGCAGCTTGGGGTCCGGGACTCAAGCTTTCTTT. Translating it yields CASSLGSGTQAFF.

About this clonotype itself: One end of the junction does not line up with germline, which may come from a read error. CDR3 sequence reads: CASSLQVGQETQYF. CDR3 bases: TGTGCTAGCAGCTTACAGGTCGGCCAAGAGACCCAGTACTTC. This sequence joins TRBV7-7 and TRBJ2-5; D is perhaps TRBD1 (5 bases). The CDR3 contains 14 residues. The germline V gene has CDR1 SSHAT and CDR2 FNYEAQ (reference sequence).

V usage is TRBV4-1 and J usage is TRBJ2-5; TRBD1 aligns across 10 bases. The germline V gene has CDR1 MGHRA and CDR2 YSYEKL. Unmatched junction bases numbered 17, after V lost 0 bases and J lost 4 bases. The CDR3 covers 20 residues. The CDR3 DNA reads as TGCGCCAGCAGCCAAGAAGGGGGGACAGGGGCTCCTGGACCGCTAGAGACCCAGTACTTC. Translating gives CASSQEGGTGAPGPLETQYF.

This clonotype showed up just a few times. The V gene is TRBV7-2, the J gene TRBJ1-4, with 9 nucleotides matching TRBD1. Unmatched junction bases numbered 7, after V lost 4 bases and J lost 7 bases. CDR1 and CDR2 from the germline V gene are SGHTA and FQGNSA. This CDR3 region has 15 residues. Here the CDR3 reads CASSSHRGPFEKLFF. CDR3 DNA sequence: TGTGCCAGCAGCTCCCACAGGGGGCCCTTTGAAAAACTGTTTTTT.

CDR3 loop: CASGLAGAPGETQYF. DNA for the CDR3: TGTGCCAGCGGACTAGCGGGGGCCCCTGGCGAGACCCAGTACTTC. The chain combines TRBV7-9 with TRBJ2-5; the match to TRBD2 covers 13 bases. V shed 8 bases and J 5 bases; nucleotides not matched to a gene: 8. The germline CDR1 and CDR2 sequences are SEHNR and FQNEAQ (reference sequence). The CDR3 spans 15 residues.

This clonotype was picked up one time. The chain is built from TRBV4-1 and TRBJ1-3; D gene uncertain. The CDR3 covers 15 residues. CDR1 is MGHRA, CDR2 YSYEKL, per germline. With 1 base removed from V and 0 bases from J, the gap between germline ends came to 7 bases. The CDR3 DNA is TGCGCCAGCAGCCAAGGCAGAAGCTCTGGAAACACCATATATTTT. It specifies CASSQGRSSGNTIYF.

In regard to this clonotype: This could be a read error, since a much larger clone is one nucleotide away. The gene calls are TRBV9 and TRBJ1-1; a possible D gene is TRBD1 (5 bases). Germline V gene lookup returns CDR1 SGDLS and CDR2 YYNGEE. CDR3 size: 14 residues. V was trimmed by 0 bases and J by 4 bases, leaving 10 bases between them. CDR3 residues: CASSVARGTTEAFF. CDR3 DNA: TGTGCCAGCAGCGTAGCTAGAGGGACCACTGAAGCTTTCTTT.

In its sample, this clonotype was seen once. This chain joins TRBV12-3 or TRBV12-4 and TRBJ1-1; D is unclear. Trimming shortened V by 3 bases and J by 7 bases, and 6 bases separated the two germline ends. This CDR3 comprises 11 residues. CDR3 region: CASSFSREAFF. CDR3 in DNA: TGTGCCAGCAGTTTCTCCCGTGAAGCTTTCTTT.

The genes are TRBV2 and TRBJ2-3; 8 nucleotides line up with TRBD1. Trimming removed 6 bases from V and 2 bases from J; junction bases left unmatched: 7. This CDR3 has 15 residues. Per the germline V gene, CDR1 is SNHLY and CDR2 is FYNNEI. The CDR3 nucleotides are TGTGCCAGCAGCGAGGGACAGGCTTTCACAGATACGCAGTATTTT. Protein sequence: CASSEGQAFTDTQYF.

The CDR3 sequence: CSALGPVGTEAFF. DNA of the CDR3: TGCAGTGCCCTAGGGCCGGTGGGCACTGAAGCTTTCTTT. The V and J genes are TRBV20-1 and TRBJ1-1; D unclear. Trimming took off 6 bases at V and 4 bases at J, with 15 bases between the two ends. The CDR3 length is 13 residues. Looked up from germline, CDR1 is DFQATT and CDR2 is SNEGSKA (reference sequence).

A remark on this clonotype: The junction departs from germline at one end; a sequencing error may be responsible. The CDR3 here is CANSFAWGNTEAFF. In DNA, the CDR3 is TGTGCCAACAGTTTCGCATGGGGGAACACTGAAGCTTTCTTT. The chain links TRBV12-3 or TRBV12-4 to TRBJ1-1; D is unclear. This CDR3 is built from 14 residues.

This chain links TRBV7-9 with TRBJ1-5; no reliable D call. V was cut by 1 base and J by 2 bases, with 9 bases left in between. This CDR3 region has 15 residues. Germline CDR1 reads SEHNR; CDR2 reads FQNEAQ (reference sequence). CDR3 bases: TGTGCCAGCAGCTTAGGGGAGGAGGGCAATCAGCCCCAGCATTTT. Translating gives CASSLGEEGNQPQHF.

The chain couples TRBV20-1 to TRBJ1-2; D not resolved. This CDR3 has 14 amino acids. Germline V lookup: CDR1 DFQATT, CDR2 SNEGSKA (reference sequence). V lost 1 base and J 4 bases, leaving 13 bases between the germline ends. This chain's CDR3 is CSARGAQNSYGYTF. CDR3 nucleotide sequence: TGCAGTGCTAGAGGGGCCCAAAACTCCTATGGCTACACCTTC.

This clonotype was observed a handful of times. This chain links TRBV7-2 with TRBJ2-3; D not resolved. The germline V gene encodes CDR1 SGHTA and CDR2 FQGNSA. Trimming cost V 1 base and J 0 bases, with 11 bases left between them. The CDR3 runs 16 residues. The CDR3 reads CASSLVGVGSTDTQYF. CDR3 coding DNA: TGTGCCAGCAGCTTAGTTGGGGTAGGAAGCACAGATACGCAGTATTTT.

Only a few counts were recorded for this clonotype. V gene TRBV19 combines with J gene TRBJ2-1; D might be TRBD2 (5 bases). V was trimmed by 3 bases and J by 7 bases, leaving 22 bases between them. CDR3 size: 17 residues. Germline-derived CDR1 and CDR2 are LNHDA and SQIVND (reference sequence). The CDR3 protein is CASSIFGVTGSRNEQFF. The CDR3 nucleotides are TGTGCCAGTAGTATTTTCGGGGTGACGGGATCAAGGAATGAGCAGTTCTTC. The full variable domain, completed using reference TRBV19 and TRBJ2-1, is DGGITQSPKYLFRKEGQNVTLSCEQNLNHDAMYWYRQDPGQGLRLIYYSQIVNDFQKGDIAEGYSVSREKKESFPLTVTSAQKNPTAFYLCASSIFGVTGSRNEQFFGPGTRLTVL.

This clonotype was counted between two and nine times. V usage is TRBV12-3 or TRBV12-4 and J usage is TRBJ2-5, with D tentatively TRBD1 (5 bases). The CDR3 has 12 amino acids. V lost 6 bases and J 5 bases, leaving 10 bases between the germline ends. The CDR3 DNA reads TGTGCCAGCAGCATGGGGCTGGAGACCCAGTACTTC. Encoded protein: CASSMGLETQYF.

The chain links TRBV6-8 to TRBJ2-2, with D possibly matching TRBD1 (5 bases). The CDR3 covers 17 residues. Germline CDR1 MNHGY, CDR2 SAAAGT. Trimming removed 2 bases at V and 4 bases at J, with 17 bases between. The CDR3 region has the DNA TGTGCCAGCAGTTACGGGCGAATTAGGGGTGCCACCGGGGAGCTGTTTTTT. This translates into CASSYGRIRGATGELFF.

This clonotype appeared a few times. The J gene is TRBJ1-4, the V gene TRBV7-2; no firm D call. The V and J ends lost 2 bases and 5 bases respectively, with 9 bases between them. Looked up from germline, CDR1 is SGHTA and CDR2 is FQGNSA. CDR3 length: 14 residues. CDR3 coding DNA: TGTGCCAGCAGCTTAATACCCCGAAATGAAAAACTGTTTTTT. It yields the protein CASSLIPRNEKLFF.

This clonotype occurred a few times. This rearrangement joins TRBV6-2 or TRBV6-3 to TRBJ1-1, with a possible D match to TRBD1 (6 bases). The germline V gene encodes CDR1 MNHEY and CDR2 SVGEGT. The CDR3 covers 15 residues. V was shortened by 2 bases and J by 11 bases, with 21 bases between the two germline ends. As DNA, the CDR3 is TGTGCCAGCAGTTACGGGCAGGGGAAAGCTGAAGGGGCTTTCTTT. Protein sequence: CASSYGQGKAEGAFF.

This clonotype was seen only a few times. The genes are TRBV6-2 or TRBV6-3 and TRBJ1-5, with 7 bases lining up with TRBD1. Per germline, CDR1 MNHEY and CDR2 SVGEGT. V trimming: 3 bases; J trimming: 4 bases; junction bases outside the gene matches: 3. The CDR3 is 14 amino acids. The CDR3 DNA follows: TGTGCCAGCAGTTATCCGGACAGGAATCAGCCCCAGCATTTT. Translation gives CASSYPDRNQPQHF.

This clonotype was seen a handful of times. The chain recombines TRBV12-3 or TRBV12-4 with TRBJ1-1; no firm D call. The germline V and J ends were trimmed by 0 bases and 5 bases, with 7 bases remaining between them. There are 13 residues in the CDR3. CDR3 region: CASSLADRTEAFF. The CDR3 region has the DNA TGTGCCAGCAGTTTAGCCGATAGGACTGAAGCTTTCTTT.